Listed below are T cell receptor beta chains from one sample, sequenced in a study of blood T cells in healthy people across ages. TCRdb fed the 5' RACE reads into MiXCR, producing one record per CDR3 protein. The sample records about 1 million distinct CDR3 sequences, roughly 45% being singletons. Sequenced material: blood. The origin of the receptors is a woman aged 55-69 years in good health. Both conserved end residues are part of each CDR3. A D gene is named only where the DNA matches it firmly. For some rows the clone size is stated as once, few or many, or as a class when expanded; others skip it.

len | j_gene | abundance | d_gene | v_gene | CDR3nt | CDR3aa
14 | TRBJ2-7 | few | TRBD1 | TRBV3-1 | TGTGCCAGCAGCCGGACAGGGTCAAGGAACGAGCAGTACTTC | CASSRTGSRNEQYF
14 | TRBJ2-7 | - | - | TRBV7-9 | TGTGCCAGCAGCTTATTAGCCGGGATCTACGAGCAGTACTTC | CASSLLAGIYEQYF
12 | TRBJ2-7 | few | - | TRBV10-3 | TGTGCCATCAGAACCAGACTAGGGGAGCAGTACTTC | CAIRTRLGEQYF
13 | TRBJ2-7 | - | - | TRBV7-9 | TGTGCCAGCAGCTTAGCCCTGGGGATCGAGCAGTACTTC | CASSLALGIEQYF
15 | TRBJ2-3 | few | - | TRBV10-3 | TGTGCCATCAGTGACCCGGTCAAAAAGGCAGATACGCAGTATTTT | CAISDPVKKADTQYF
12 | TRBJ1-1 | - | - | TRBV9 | TGTGCCAGCAGCTCAGCAGGCAGCGGGGCTTTCTTT | CASSSAGSGAFF
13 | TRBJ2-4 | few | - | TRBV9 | TGTGCCAGCAGCTCTGGACTCGAGGACATTCAGTACTTC | CASSSGLEDIQYF
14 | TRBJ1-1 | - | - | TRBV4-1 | TGCGCCAGCAGCCAGGGGGGTCTAGGTACTGAAGCTTTCTTT | CASSQGGLGTEAFF
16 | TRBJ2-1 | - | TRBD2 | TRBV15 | TGTGCCACCAGCAGAGCCCGGGGGGGTGCCTACAATGAGCAGTTCTTC | CATSRARGGAYNEQFF
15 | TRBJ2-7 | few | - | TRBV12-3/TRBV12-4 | TGTGCCAGCAGTCCCCAACGAAGGGCATCCTACGAGCAGTACTTC | CASSPQRRASYEQYF
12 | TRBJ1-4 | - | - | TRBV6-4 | TGTGCCAGCAGTGGGGCCGATGAAAAACTGTTTTTT | CASSGADEKLFF
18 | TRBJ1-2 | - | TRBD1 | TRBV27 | TGTGCCAGCAGCCCAGCCGGGACAGGGGGCGCCTTTGACTATGGCTACACCTTC | CASSPAGTGGAFDYGYTF
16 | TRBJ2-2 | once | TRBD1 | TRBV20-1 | TGCAGTGCTAGACCCTTTGCAGGGGGCGACACCGGGGAGCTGTTTTTT | CSARPFAGGDTGELFF